This T cell receptor beta chain appears in the sequencing data of a study of identical twins. TCRdb redid the calling of the 5' RACE reads with MiXCR, one entry per CDR3 protein. The sample shows under 900,000 distinct CDR3 sequences, around a sixth of them seen only once. V lost 4 bases to trimming and J lost 6 bases, with 15 bases between them. This CDR3 is 14 amino acids long. From germline, CDR1 is LGHDT and CDR2 YNNKEL (reference sequence). These same records also appear under a second study, on T cells expressing NK-cell markers. From that study: With respect to HCMV, most of the eight sequenced donors were seropositive, and one was seronegative. Within several experiments, an anti-gamma-delta TCR antibody kept the sorting limited to alpha-beta TCR T cells. In five to seven donors, dominant CD3+CD56+NKG2C+ clonotypes ranked among the top 10 CD8+ clonotypes.

The chain couples TRBV3-1 to TRBJ1-1, with TRBD1 as a possible D gene (6 bases). Sequenced: PBMCs. This receptor was obtained from a young woman in good health. In DNA form, the CDR3 reads TGTGCCAGCAGCCGCCTGGAGGGGGGCCCTGAAGCTTTCTTT. Translation gives CASSRLEGGPEAFF.